Below are 8 T cell receptor beta chains sequenced from a single sample in a study of CD8+ T cells in alopecia areata. Extraction and reverse transcription of RNA yielded cDNA as the sequencing template. TCRdb keeps only in-frame clones here, not all; method: immunoSEQ multiplex PCR. In the table there are 93,000 or so clones, 55% of which are singletons. Input material: CD4+ T cells sorted from blood. Source of these receptors: a human donor in good health.

The CDR3 loop is CASRTGQTYNEKLFF. CDR3 nucleotide sequence: TGTGCCAGCAGGACTGGACAGACCTATAATGAAAAACTGTTTTTT. The chain joins TRBV6-5 to TRBJ1-4, with TRBD1 as a possible D gene (6 bases). Germline CDR1 MNHEY, CDR2 SVGAGI. The V gene lost 6 bases and the J gene lost 4 bases, with 15 bases spanning the gap. The CDR3 has 15 amino acids.

This chain connects TRBV4-1 to TRBJ1-5; D gene unclear. CDR1 MGHRA and CDR2 YSYEKL come from the germline V gene. This CDR3 is built from 17 residues. V shed 2 bases and J shed 3 bases, with 17 bases lying between them. The CDR3 bases are TGCGCCAGCAGCCAATCTATGGGTCAGCAGTACAATCAGCCCCAGCATTTT. This encodes CASSQSMGQQYNQPQHF.

DNA for the CDR3: TGTGCCAGCAGTGATGCGACTAGCGGGGGGAATGAGCAGTTCTTC. It is translated as CASSDATSGGNEQFF. The V gene is TRBV2, the J gene TRBJ2-1, with 13 bases lining up with TRBD2. The CDR3 extends over 15 amino acids. V trimming: 3 bases; J trimming: 7 bases; junction bases outside the gene matches: 3. Germline V lookup: CDR1 SNHLY, CDR2 FYNNEI.

This chain links TRBV30 with TRBJ2-5; D unclear. V shed 1 base and J shed 1 base, with 13 bases lying between them. This CDR3 comprises 15 residues. In germline, CDR1 is GTSNPN, CDR2 SVGIG (reference sequence). The CDR3 sequence: CAWSALQPFQETQYF. The CDR3 DNA reads as TGTGCCTGGAGTGCCCTACAGCCGTTCCAAGAGACCCAGTACTTC. Supplemented by reference TRBV30 and TRBJ2-5, the full variable domain reads SQTIHQWPATLVQPVGSPLSLECTVEGTSNPNLYWYRQAAGRGLQLLFYSVGIGQISSEVPQNLSASRPQDRQFILSSKKLLLSDSGFYLCAWSALQPFQETQYFGPGTRLLVL.

In its sample, this clone was seen a few times. The gene calls are TRBV19 and TRBJ2-3, with unresolved D. The CDR3 contains 16 residues. V gave up 1 base and J gave up 0 bases, with 11 bases separating them. Germline V gives CDR1 LNHDA, CDR2 SQIVND (reference sequence). The CDR3 region is CASSIGVATSTDTQYF. CDR3 DNA sequence: TGTGCCAGTAGTATAGGAGTTGCGACAAGCACAGATACGCAGTATTTT.

The CDR3 here is CASSLVWAGGREQFF. The CDR3 DNA reads TGTGCCAGCAGCTTAGTTTGGGCGGGGGGGAGAGAGCAGTTCTTC. The chain couples TRBV11-2 to TRBJ2-1; 9 nucleotides line up with TRBD2. Trimming removed 1 base from V and 10 bases from J; junction bases left unmatched: 8. Germline CDR1 reads SGHAT; CDR2 reads FQNNGV. The CDR3 extends over 15 amino acids. Full variable domain (outside the CDR3, taken from reference TRBV11-2 and TRBJ2-1): EAGVAQSPRYKIIEKRQSVAFWCNPISGHATLYWYQQILGQGPKLLIQFQNNGVVDDSQLPKDRFSAERLKGVDSTLKIQPAKLEDSAVYLCASSLVWAGGREQFFGPGTRLTVL.

This clone was seen more than once but under ten times. The rearrangement joins TRBV30 to TRBJ2-2; 7 nucleotides match TRBD1. The CDR3 is 13 residues long. Germline V gene data show CDR1 as GTSNPN and CDR2 as SVGIG (reference sequence). The ends lost 8 bases at V and 5 bases at J; junction bases unmatched: 8. As DNA, the CDR3 is TGTGCCCACAGGGGTGGTTGGACCGGGGAGCTGTTTTTT. Its translation: CAHRGGWTGELFF.

This chain links TRBV25-1 with TRBJ1-3; D remains unclear. Trimming stripped 3 bases from V and 0 bases from J, with 6 bases between. The germline V gene has CDR1 MGHDK and CDR2 SYGVNS. The CDR3 runs to 14 residues. The CDR3 sequence: CASSERNSGNTIYF. For the CDR3, the DNA is TGTGCCAGCAGTGAGCGCAACTCTGGAAACACCATATATTTT.